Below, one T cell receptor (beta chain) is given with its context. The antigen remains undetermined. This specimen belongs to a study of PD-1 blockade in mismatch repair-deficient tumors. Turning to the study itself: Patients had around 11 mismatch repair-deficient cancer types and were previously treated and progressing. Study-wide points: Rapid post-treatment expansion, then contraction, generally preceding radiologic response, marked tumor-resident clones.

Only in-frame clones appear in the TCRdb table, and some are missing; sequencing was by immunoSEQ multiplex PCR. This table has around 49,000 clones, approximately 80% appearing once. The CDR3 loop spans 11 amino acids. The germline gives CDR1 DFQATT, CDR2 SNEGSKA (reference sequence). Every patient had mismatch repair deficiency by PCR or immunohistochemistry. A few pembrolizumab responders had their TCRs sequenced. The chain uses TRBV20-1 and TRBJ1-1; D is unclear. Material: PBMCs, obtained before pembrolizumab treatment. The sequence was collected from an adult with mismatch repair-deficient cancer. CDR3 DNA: TGCAGCAGGTTCGGAGGGACTGAAGCTTTCTTT. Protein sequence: CSRFGGTEAFF.